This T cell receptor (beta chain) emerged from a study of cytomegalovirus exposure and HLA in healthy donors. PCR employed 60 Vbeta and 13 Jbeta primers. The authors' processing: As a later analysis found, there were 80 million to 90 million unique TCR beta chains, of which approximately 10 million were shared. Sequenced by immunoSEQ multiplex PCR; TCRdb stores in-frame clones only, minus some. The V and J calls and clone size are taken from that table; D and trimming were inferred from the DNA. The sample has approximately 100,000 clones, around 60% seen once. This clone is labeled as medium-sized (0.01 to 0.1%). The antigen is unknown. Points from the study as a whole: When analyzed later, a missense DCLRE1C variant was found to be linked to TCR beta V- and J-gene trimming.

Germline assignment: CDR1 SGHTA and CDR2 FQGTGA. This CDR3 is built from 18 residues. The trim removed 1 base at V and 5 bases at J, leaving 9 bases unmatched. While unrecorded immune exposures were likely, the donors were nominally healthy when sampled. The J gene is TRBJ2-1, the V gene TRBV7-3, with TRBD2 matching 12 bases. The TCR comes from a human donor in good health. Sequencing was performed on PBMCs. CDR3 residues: CASSLIAASGGANNEQFF. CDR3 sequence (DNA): TGTGCCAGCAGCTTAATCGCGGCTAGCGGGGGGGCGAACAATGAGCAGTTCTTC. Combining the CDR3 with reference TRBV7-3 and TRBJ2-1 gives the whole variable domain GAGVSQTPSNKVTEKGKYVELRCDPISGHTALYWYRQSLGQGPEFLIYFQGTGAADDSGLPNDRFFAVRPEGSVSTLKIQRTERGDSAVYLCASSLIAASGGANNEQFFGPGTRLTVL.